The clone carrying this TCR beta chain is large (0.1 to 1%) by share. The antigen is undetermined. These data originate in a study of glioma-infiltrating T cells. Using RNA template, CDR3s of TCR alpha and beta were amplified with iRepertoire arm-PCR. Tissue mRNA or PBMC total RNA, roughly 95-400 ng, went into one-step reverse transcription and amplification. MiXCR, applied by TCRdb to the multiplex PCR reads, yields one record per CDR3 protein. The repertoire has 4,000 to 5,000 distinct CDR3 sequences, 30% to 35% of them found once; the top ten carry around 7.5%. Whole-study results and caveats: Above-expected tissue-blood divergence occurred in all gliomas, most in low-grade ones. Tissue and blood shared very few CDR3 sequences.

This clonotype originated in a human donor with low-grade glioma or glioblastoma, undergoing nonglioma brain surgery, or in good health (not recorded which). The sample taken for sequencing was glioma tissue, nonneoplastic brain tissue, or PBMCs (not recorded which).

CDR3 sequence: CASSLSARNEKLFF. The CDR3 nucleotides read TGTGCCAGCAGTTTATCCGCCCGGAATGAAAAACTGTTTTTT. The rearrangement links TRBV28 to TRBJ1-4, with D uncertain. CDR3 size: 14 residues. From germline, CDR1 is MDHEN and CDR2 SYDVKM. V was clipped by 1 base and J by 5 bases, with 8 bases between them.